These 13 T cell receptor beta chains came from one sample sequenced in a study of PD-L1 blockade in urothelial cancer. Time point meaning: pretreatment peripheral blood. Generated by immunoSEQ multiplex PCR, the TCRdb table keeps only in-frame clones and is missing some. The repertoire has more than 45,000 clones, approximately 78% of them found once; the top ten carry approximately 1.9%. The sample consisted of PBMCs, taken around atezolizumab (anti-PD-L1) treatment. All receptors come from a man aged 45-65 years with urothelial cancer.

This rearrangement joins TRBV7-2 to TRBJ2-1; 9 positions agree with TRBD2. The CDR3 contains 15 residues. The trim removed 5 bases at V and 5 bases at J, leaving 7 bases unmatched. Germline CDR1 SGHTA, CDR2 FQGNSA. The CDR3 nucleotides are TGTGCCAGCAGCATCCTAGCGGGGATCCACAATGAGCAGTTCTTC. Translation: CASSILAGIHNEQFF. Drawing the rest from reference TRBV7-2 and TRBJ2-1, the complete variable domain is GAGVSQSPSNKVTEKGKDVELRCDPISGHTALYWYRQSLGQGLEFLIYFQGNSAPDKSGLPSDRFSAERTGGSVSTLTIQRTQQEDSAVYLCASSILAGIHNEQFFGPGTRLTVL.

J is TRBJ2-7 and V is TRBV19; 7 bases agree with TRBD1. Germline V gene sequence: CDR1 LNHDA, CDR2 SQIVND (reference sequence). The CDR3 runs to 16 residues. V was clipped by 1 base and J by 3 bases; unmatched bases: 9. CDR3 nucleotides: TGTGCCAGTAGTATAGCCCCGGGACAGCGTTTCTACGAGCAGTACTTC. This gives the protein CASSIAPGQRFYEQYF.

J is TRBJ2-1 and V is TRBV27, with D perhaps TRBD2 (7 bases). The CDR3 length is 16 residues. Germline CDR1 is MNHEY and CDR2 is SMNVEV (reference sequence). The V end lost 3 bases, the J end lost 5 bases, and 17 bases lay between the germline ends. CDR3 in DNA: TGTGCCAGCAGTTTCTACAGGGCTAGCGGTAACAATGAGCAGTTCTTC. Amino acid sequence: CASSFYRASGNNEQFF.

The CDR3 protein is CASSYTGMDTGELFF. CDR3 in DNA: TGTGCCAGCAGTTATACAGGGATGGACACCGGGGAGCTGTTTTTT. The chain is built from TRBV2 and TRBJ2-2; perhaps TRBD1 as D (6 bases). The CDR3 covers 15 residues. The germline gives CDR1 SNHLY, CDR2 FYNNEI. The V and J ends lost 5 bases and 3 bases respectively, with 13 bases between them.

The V gene is TRBV27, the J gene TRBJ1-5, with D possibly TRBD1 on 5 matching bases. The CDR3 sequence is 14 residues long. The V end was cut by 3 bases, the J end by 4 bases, with 10 bases between. Germline V CDR1 and CDR2: MNHEY, SMNVEV (reference sequence). The CDR3 nucleotides read TGTGCCAGCAGTTTCGGGGCGGGGAATCAGCCCCAGCATTTT. This gives the protein CASSFGAGNQPQHF.

This clone was picked up a small number of times. This chain joins TRBV6-1 and TRBJ2-5; 8 positions match TRBD1. V dropped 6 bases and J dropped 2; count of bases not matched to a gene: 5. Germline assignment: CDR1 MNHNS and CDR2 SASEGT. The CDR3 totals 14 residues. DNA of the CDR3: TGTGCCAGCAGGCTGACAGGGGCACAAGAGACCCAGTACTTC. It yields the protein CASRLTGAQETQYF.

The chain carries TRBV19 and TRBJ1-1, with a tentative D call TRBD1 (6 bases). Germline V gives CDR1 LNHDA, CDR2 SQIVND (reference sequence). Trimming pared 9 bases from V and 2 bases from J, leaving 13 bases between. The CDR3 totals 13 residues. The CDR3 sequence: CASREQGNTEAFF. The DNA of the CDR3 is TGTGCCAGCCGGGAACAGGGTAACACTGAAGCTTTCTTT.

CDR3 in DNA: TGTGCCAGCTCCGGACTAGCGGGAGGCTCGCCTAGTGGGGAGCTGTTTTTT. Residues: CASSGLAGGSPSGELFF. The chain uses TRBV18 and TRBJ2-2; 14 nucleotides line up with TRBD2. The CDR3 spans 17 residues. CDR1 is KGHSH, CDR2 LQKENI, per germline. J was trimmed by 8 bases and V by 6 bases; bases with no gene match: 11. Full variable domain (remainder filled in from reference TRBV18 and TRBJ2-2): NAGVMQNPRHLVRRRGQEARLRCSPMKGHSHVYWYRQLPEEGLKFMVYLQKENIIDESGMPKERFSAEFPKEGPSILRIQQVVRGDSAAYFCASSGLAGGSPSGELFFGEGSRLTVL.

The chain employs TRBV28 and TRBJ2-7; TRBD2 aligns across 11 bases. CDR1 is MDHEN and CDR2 is SYDVKM in the germline V gene. CDR3 length: 18 residues. The ends lost 4 bases at V and 2 bases at J; junction bases unmatched: 13. The CDR3 DNA sequence: TGTGCCAGCAGTTCCCTGGCTAGCGGGGGGCTCCCCACCTACGAGCAGTACGTC. This sequence encodes CASSSLASGGLPTYEQYV.

This sequence joins TRBV27 and TRBJ2-2, with a weak D call TRBD2 (6 bases). Germline V gene lookup returns CDR1 MNHEY and CDR2 SMNVEV (reference sequence). The V and J ends lost 3 bases and 4 bases respectively, with 15 bases between them. This CDR3 region has 16 residues. The CDR3 region is CASSFRGRAGTGELFF. The CDR3 coding sequence is TGTGCCAGCAGTTTCCGGGGTCGAGCGGGCACCGGGGAGCTGTTTTTT.

This sequence joins TRBV30 and TRBJ1-1, with 9 bases aligning to TRBD1. V lost 5 bases and J lost 0; bases outside the gene matches: 1. Per the germline V gene, CDR1 is GTSNPN and CDR2 is SVGIG (reference sequence). The length of the CDR3 is 13 residues. This CDR3 is CAWDRGVNTEAFF. The CDR3, as DNA: TGTGCCTGGGACAGGGGGGTGAACACTGAAGCTTTCTTT. Based on the CDR3 plus reference TRBV30 and TRBJ1-1, the full variable domain is SQTIHQWPATLVQPVGSPLSLECTVEGTSNPNLYWYRQAAGRGLQLLFYSVGIGQISSEVPQNLSASRPQDRQFILSSKKLLLSDSGFYLCAWDRGVNTEAFFGQGTRLTVV.

This chain joins TRBV11-3 and TRBJ2-1, with 8 bases identical to TRBD2. The V segment lost 3 bases and the J segment 3 bases; nucleotides outside the gene matches: 13. The CDR3 consists of 18 residues. Germline lookup yields CDR1 SGHNT and CDR2 YENEEA. CDR3: CASSLEAGGPGFYNEQFF. Written as DNA, the CDR3 is TGTGCCAGCAGCTTGGAGGCGGGGGGCCCGGGCTTCTACAATGAGCAGTTCTTC. Looking up the rest from reference TRBV11-3 and TRBJ2-1 gives the full variable domain: EAGVVQSPRYKIIEKKQPVAFWCNPISGHNTLYWYLQNLGQGPELLIRYENEEAVDDSQLPKDRFSAERLKGVDSTLKIQPAELGDSAVYLCASSLEAGGPGFYNEQFFGPGTRLTVL.

A few counts support this clone. V and J are TRBV11-2 and TRBJ1-1, with D maybe TRBD1 (6 bases). The CDR3 has 12 amino acids. Trimming cost V 9 bases and J 5 bases, with 13 bases left between them. In germline, CDR1 is SGHAT, CDR2 FQNNGV. The CDR3 reads CASCTGFTEAFF. The DNA of the CDR3 is TGTGCCAGTTGTACAGGGTTTACTGAAGCTTTCTTT.